This is a list of T cell receptor beta chains from one sample in a study of identical twins. TCRdb reprocessed the 5' RACE reads via MiXCR and lists one record per CDR3 protein. The sample yields about 530,000 distinct CDR3 sequences, about 20% seen once. The same sample was also used in a study of yellow fever vaccine responses in identical twins.

Sequencing used CD4+ T cells sorted from blood. The receptors stem from a woman aged 18 to 35 in good health. Both conserved end residues are part of each CDR3. A D gene is named only where the DNA matches it firmly. Clone size is not always given. Where it is, it says once, few, many or a class for expanded clones.

v_call	d_call	clone_size	j_call	cdr3_aa	cdr3_nt
TRBV20-1	.	few	TRBJ1-2	CSAREGGSGHGYTF	TGCAGTGCTAGAGAAGGTGGGAGCGGGCATGGCTACACCTTC
TRBV10-3	.	many	TRBJ2-7	CAISETYEQYF	TGTGCCATCAGTGAAACCTACGAGCAGTACTTC
TRBV12-3/TRBV12-4	.	few	TRBJ2-1	CASSLGLPLEVEQFF	TGTGCCAGCAGTTTAGGACTGCCTCTCGAAGTTGAGCAGTTCTTC
TRBV10-3	TRBD2	few	TRBJ2-5	CAISDEAGEGGVQETQYF	TGTGCCATCAGTGATGAGGCGGGAGAAGGCGGGGTACAAGAGACCCAGTACTTC
TRBV3-1	.	.	TRBJ1-1	CASSPRETEAFF	TGTGCCAGCAGCCCCCGGGAGACTGAAGCTTTCTTT
TRBV5-1	TRBD2	.	TRBJ2-1	CATWGRDPPPYNEQFF	TGCGCCACCTGGGGGAGGGATCCCCCCCCTTACAATGAGCAGTTCTTC
TRBV3-1	.	few	TRBJ2-1	CASSHGGRNEQFF	TGTGCCAGCAGCCATGGTGGGAGGAATGAGCAGTTCTTC
TRBV10-3	.	.	TRBJ2-3	CAISAAGTDTQYF	TGTGCCATCTCCGCGGCGGGCACAGATACGCAGTATTTT
TRBV2	.	few	TRBJ2-2	CASRRQMNTGELFF	TGTGCCAGCAGAAGACAGATGAACACCGGGGAGCTGTTTTTT
TRBV29-1	.	few	TRBJ2-7	CSVVTQGQVWAQYF	TGCAGCGTTGTCACGCAGGGACAAGTTTGGGCGCAGTACTTC
TRBV5-1	TRBD2	few	TRBJ2-1	CASSLEAGGWNEQFF	TGCGCCAGCAGCTTGGAAGCGGGAGGGTGGAATGAGCAGTTCTTC
TRBV27	.	.	TRBJ1-1	CASSLSGLLRRNTEAFF	TGTGCCAGCAGTTTATCAGGCTTATTACGCAGGAACACTGAAGCTTTCTTT
TRBV5-1	TRBD2	many	TRBJ2-3	CASSVSGSTDTQYF	TGCGCCAGCAGTGTTAGCGGGAGCACAGATACGCAGTATTTT
TRBV10-2	.	.	TRBJ2-3	CATTSGGAGTDTQYF	TGCGCCACTACGTCAGGGGGGGCCGGCACAGATACGCAGTATTTT
TRBV12-5	TRBD2	.	TRBJ2-7	CASGSLGLAAYEQYF	TGTGCTAGTGGTTCCCTCGGACTAGCTGCCTACGAGCAGTACTTC
TRBV7-9	.	.	TRBJ2-2	CASSFWGEAGELFF	TGTGCCAGCAGCTTCTGGGGGGAGGCCGGGGAGCTGTTTTTT
TRBV20-1	.	.	TRBJ2-3	CSAPDLGVGTDTQYF	TGCAGTGCTCCAGATCTTGGGGTGGGCACAGATACGCAGTATTTT
TRBV12-3/TRBV12-4	.	.	TRBJ2-5	CASSPGQRAQYF	TGTGCCAGCAGCCCAGGGCAGCGGGCCCAGTACTTC
TRBV5-5	.	few	TRBJ2-3	CASSPEGLRGNTQYF	TGTGCCAGCAGCCCGGAGGGCCTTCGAGGGAATACGCAGTATTTT
TRBV20-1	.	many	TRBJ2-5	CSAGQETQYF	TGCAGTGCTGGCCAAGAGACCCAGTACTTC
TRBV25-1	.	few	TRBJ2-6	CASSEPTASSGANVLTF	TGTGCCAGCAGTGAGCCGACAGCTAGCTCTGGGGCCAACGTCCTGACTTTC
TRBV6-1	.	.	TRBJ2-1	CASSEYEQFF	TGTGCCAGCAGTGAATATGAGCAGTTCTTC
TRBV12-3/TRBV12-4	TRBD1	.	TRBJ1-2	CASSPQGTANYGYTF	TGTGCCAGCAGTCCCCAAGGGACAGCTAACTATGGCTACACCTTC
TRBV29-1	.	few	TRBJ2-3	CSAAPSGRGDTQYF	TGCAGCGCCGCACCGTCGGGTCGGGGTGATACGCAGTATTTT
TRBV5-1	.	.	TRBJ1-4	CASRGTSLANEKLFF	TGCGCCAGCAGGGGAACATCTTTGGCTAATGAAAAACTGTTTTTT
TRBV5-6	.	once	TRBJ2-3	CASSLTSSGWVTQYF	TGTGCCAGCAGCTTGACGTCCAGTGGCTGGGTTACGCAGTATTTT